A selection of T cell receptor beta chains follows, all from one sample in a study of STAT5B mutations in CD4+ large granular lymphocyte leukemia. The table came from immunoSEQ multiplex PCR; TCRdb's copy has only in-frame clones and leaves some out. In the table there are 30,000 to 40,000 clones, approximately 82% of which are singletons. What was sequenced was CD4+ T cells from blood buffy coats. The receptor source for this set is a human donor in good health. The CDR3 runs from the conserved cysteine through the conserved F or W. Fields, in order: D gene, V gene, CDR3 length, clone size, J gene, CDR3 protein, CDR3 DNA. The D gene is left open where the match is weak. The size field is filled for only some rows; it gives once, few, many or a size class.

>NA|TRBV5-6|15|NA|TRBJ1-2
CASSLNAGKNYGYTF
TGTGCCAGCAGCCTAAACGCAGGCAAAAACTATGGCTACACCTTC
>NA|TRBV7-2|15|NA|TRBJ1-1
CASSFGGTRNTEAFF
TGTGCCAGCAGCTTTGGTGGGACCCGGAACACTGAAGCTTTCTTT
>TRBD1|TRBV19|16|NA|TRBJ2-7
CASSIDWRQGAYEQYF
TGTGCCAGTAGTATAGATTGGCGACAGGGGGCCTACGAGCAGTACTTC
>NA|TRBV5-1|15|NA|TRBJ2-1
CASSPETGTYNEQFF
TGCGCCAGCAGCCCAGAGACGGGAACCTACAATGAGCAGTTCTTC
>TRBD1|TRBV19|13|NA|TRBJ1-2
CASSPGQGYGYTF
TGTGCCAGTAGCCCGGGACAGGGCTATGGCTACACCTTC
>NA|TRBV19|14|NA|TRBJ2-3
CASRRGGRTDTQYF
TGTGCCAGTAGAAGGGGGGGACGCACAGATACGCAGTATTTT
>TRBD1|TRBV9|16|NA|TRBJ1-2
CASSVATPGTGAIYTF
TGTGCCAGCAGCGTAGCTACCCCAGGGACAGGGGCAATCTACACCTTC
>NA|TRBV6-4|13|once|TRBJ2-7
CASSLSGGYEQYF
TGTGCCAGCAGCTTATCCGGAGGCTACGAGCAGTACTTC
>NA|TRBV25-1|12|NA|TRBJ1-4
CATGRGGEKLFF
TGTGCTACCGGCCGGGGCGGTGAAAAACTGTTTTTT
>TRBD2|TRBV19|12|NA|TRBJ2-1
CASRFLAGEQFF
TGTGCCAGTAGGTTTCTAGCGGGTGAGCAGTTCTTC
>TRBD2|TRBV19|16|NA|TRBJ2-1
CASSITSGGGGNEQFF
TGTGCCAGTAGTATTACTAGCGGGGGGGGCGGCAATGAGCAGTTCTTC
>NA|TRBV5-4|15|NA|TRBJ2-2
CASSPGRGNTGELFF
TGTGCCAGCAGCCCAGGGCGGGGGAACACCGGGGAGCTGTTTTTT
>NA|TRBV2|14|NA|TRBJ2-3
CASSVGESTDTQYF
TGTGCCAGCAGTGTAGGGGAGAGCACAGATACGCAGTATTTT
>NA|TRBV10-3|15|once|TRBJ2-2
CAISESRPNTGELFF
TGTGCCATCAGTGAGTCGAGGCCTAACACCGGGGAGCTGTTTTTT
>NA|TRBV7-8|15|NA|TRBJ1-4
CASSLETAPAGKLFF
TGTGCCAGCAGCTTAGAGACGGCCCCGGCCGGAAAACTGTTTTTT
>NA|TRBV7-8|15|NA|TRBJ2-7
CASSLAFGTLYEQYF
TGTGCCAGCAGCTTAGCTTTTGGGACCCTCTACGAGCAGTACTTC
>TRBD2|TRBV2|13|NA|TRBJ2-1
CAFGLAGVNEQFF
TGTGCCTTCGGTCTAGCGGGAGTTAATGAGCAGTTCTTC
>NA|TRBV6-1|13|NA|TRBJ2-5
CASNPSGLFTQYF
TGTGCCAGCAACCCAAGTGGGCTCTTTACCCAGTACTTC
>NA|TRBV6-1|14|NA|TRBJ2-3
CASSDWQPTDTQYF
TGTGCCAGCAGTGATTGGCAGCCCACAGATACGCAGTATTTT
>NA|TRBV11-2|16|NA|TRBJ1-3
CASSLAAPRGGNTIYF
TGTGCCAGCAGCTTGGCGGCCCCACGGGGAGGAAACACCATATATTTT
>NA|TRBV9|14|NA|TRBJ2-7
CASSPGTSSYEQYF
TGTGCCAGCAGCCCTGGGACTTCCTCCTACGAGCAGTACTTC
>NA|TRBV2|14|NA|TRBJ2-5
CASSVRTRQETQYF
TGTGCCAGCAGTGTTCGGACCCGCCAAGAGACCCAGTACTTC
>TRBD1|TRBV13|18|NA|TRBJ1-1
CASSSSRDREGRNTEAFF
TGTGCCAGCAGCTCGTCCCGGGACAGGGAGGGGCGGAACACTGAAGCTTTCTTT
>NA|TRBV6-1|13|NA|TRBJ2-3
CASPDDSTDTQYF
TGTGCCAGCCCCGATGACAGCACAGATACGCAGTATTTT
>NA|TRBV7-9|15|NA|TRBJ1-1
CASSSRDGPHQGAFF
TGTGCCAGCAGCTCCCGGGACGGACCTCACCAGGGGGCTTTCTTT
>NA|TRBV29-1|8|NA|TRBJ2-5
CSARGKYF
TGCAGCGCAAGGGGTAAGTACTTC
>TRBD1|TRBV12-5|14|few|TRBJ2-7
CASGRQGALRGEYF
TGTGCTAGTGGCAGACAGGGGGCTCTACGTGGGGAGTACTTC
>NA|TRBV5-6|16|NA|TRBJ2-3
CASSPEVGDRTDTQYF
TGTGCCAGCAGCCCAGAGGTAGGAGATCGCACAGATACGCAGTATTTT
>TRBD2|TRBV11-2|16|few|TRBJ2-7
CASSLGQLAGVHEQYF
TGTGCCAGCAGCTTAGGCCAACTAGCGGGAGTCCACGAGCAGTACTTC
>TRBD1|TRBV7-2|15|NA|TRBJ2-7
CASSLGRTGGSEQYF
TGTGCCAGCAGCTTAGGACGGACAGGGGGCAGCGAGCAGTACTTC
>NA|TRBV5-1|12|NA|TRBJ1-2
CASSLGGYGYTF
TGCGCCAGCAGCTTGGGAGGGTATGGCTACACCTTC
>NA|TRBV25-1|12|NA|TRBJ1-2
CASSEGFYGYTF
TGTGCCAGCAGTGAGGGATTTTATGGCTACACCTTC
>NA|TRBV4-2|12|NA|TRBJ1-2
CASSQANYGYTF
TGTGCCAGCAGCCAAGCAAACTATGGCTACACCTTC
>TRBD1|TRBV15|17|NA|TRBJ1-4
CATSRGGQGATNEKLFF
TGTGCCACCAGCAGAGGGGGACAGGGGGCCACTAATGAAAAACTGTTTTTT
>TRBD2|TRBV2|15|NA|TRBJ2-7
CASSGSSGVWDEQYF
TGTGCCAGCAGTGGAAGTAGCGGGGTTTGGGACGAGCAGTACTTC
>NA|TRBV5-1|16|NA|TRBJ2-3
CASSLGSTTSTDTQYF
TGCGCCAGCAGCTTGGGTTCCACAACTAGCACAGATACGCAGTATTTT
>NA|TRBV2|14|few|TRBJ2-5
CASRQGQIQETQYF
TGTGCCAGCAGGCAAGGACAGATCCAAGAGACCCAGTACTTC